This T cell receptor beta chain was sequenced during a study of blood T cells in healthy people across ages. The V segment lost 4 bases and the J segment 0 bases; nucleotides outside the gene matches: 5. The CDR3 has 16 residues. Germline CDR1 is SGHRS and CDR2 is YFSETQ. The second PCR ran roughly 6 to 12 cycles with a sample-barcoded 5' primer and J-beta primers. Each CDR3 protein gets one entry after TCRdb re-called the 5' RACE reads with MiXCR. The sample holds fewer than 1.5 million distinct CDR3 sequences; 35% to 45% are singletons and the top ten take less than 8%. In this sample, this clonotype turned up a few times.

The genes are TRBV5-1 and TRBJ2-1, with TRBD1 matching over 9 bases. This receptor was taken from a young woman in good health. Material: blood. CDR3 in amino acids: CASSAGQGSSYNEQFF. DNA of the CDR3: TGCGCCAGCAGCGCGGGACAGGGCAGCTCCTACAATGAGCAGTTCTTC.